This TCR beta chain was sequenced during a study of OX40 agonist ivuxolimab in advanced cancers. Background on the whole study: Ivuxolimab was an agonistic, fully human IgG2 monoclonal antibody directed against OX40 (CD134), a costimulatory receptor. In the dose-escalation cohort, roughly 80% of patients were male, and the mean age was about 55 years, with a range of about 23 to 90. Intravenous ivuxolimab was administered to patients every 2 weeks at six dose levels: 0.01, 0.1, 0.3, 1.5, 3 and 10 mg/kg. Patients were allowed to have had prior anti-PD-1, anti-PD-L1 or anti-CTLA-4 therapy, and 30% to 50% of the dose-escalation patients had previously received checkpoint inhibitors. Partial responses occurred in three dose-escalation patients: two with cutaneous melanoma and one with hepatocellular carcinoma. Of the roughly 54 patients in dose escalation, about 20 had hepatocellular carcinoma, about 15 had melanoma, 9 had renal cell carcinoma and 9 had head and neck cancer. Peripheral TCRbeta sequencing was intended to test whether TCR sequence diversity was altered and clonal T-cell expansion was caused by ivuxolimab. The paper describes the monotherapy dose-escalation part (N of about 52 patients) of the phase I trial of ivuxolimab. Here is what the overall study found, with its caveats: At doses from 0.1 to 3.0 mg/kg, clonal expansion was seen in both CD4+ and CD8+ blood T cells between baseline and week 6. Low levels of normalized T-cell clonal expansion were also shown by some nonresponding patients. The antigen specificity of the peripheral T cells that underwent clonal expansion was not determined. After ivuxolimab, CD8+ T cells had more expanded clones than CD4+ T cells on average. In partial responders in the 0.1-3.0 mg/kg groups, normalized peripheral clonal expansion was found to be among the lowest, especially among CD8+ T cells.

Patients with a history of autoimmune disease or receiving systemic immunosuppression were excluded from the trial. Peripheral blood for TCR sequencing was collected from all dose cohorts at baseline, on cycle 4 day 1, and on cycle 7 day 1. The samples were drawn from a first-in-human, open-label, multicenter phase I dose-escalation trial of ivuxolimab. The trial enrolled adults with locally advanced or metastatic head and neck squamous cell, hepatocellular, melanoma or renal cell carcinoma. Before TCR sequencing, CD4+ and CD8+ T cells were separately sorted from peripheral blood. Notes on this clone: This clone's antigen is unknown. Within one base of it there is no much larger clone, and no base qualities were kept.

V lost 1 base and J lost 0 bases; the stretch between them is 7 bases long. CDR1 SGHTA and CDR2 FQGTGA are derived from the germline V gene. The CDR3 has 16 amino acids, counting the end cysteine and phenylalanine. CDR3 DNA only is kept here, 48 bases in frame from base 1. For sequencing of the TCRbeta CDR3 region, genomic DNA was extracted from the sorted cells. TCRbeta CDR3 regions were sequenced using the immunoSEQ Assay. In its TCRdb copy, this immuneACCESS table keeps in-frame sequences only and misses some clones. Where compared with another copy, unresolved V genes explain less than half of these, and the others have no known cause. The sample table lists about 55,000 clones, approximately 84% of them with a count of one. Roughly 13% of the sample is held by the ten biggest clonotypes.

The chain was built from TRBV7-3 and TRBJ2-6; no confident D gene assignment can be made. The source of this sequence is an adult with an advanced solid tumor such as melanoma, head and neck, liver or kidney cancer. The input for sequencing was CD4+ or CD8+ T cells sorted from blood, taken in a trial of the OX40 agonist ivuxolimab. In nucleotides, the sequence is TGTGCCAGCAGCTTAAGTGGGTTCTCTGGGGCCAACGTCCTGACTTTC. The resulting protein is CASSLSGFSGANVLTF.